This T cell receptor beta chain was documented in a study of OX40 agonist ivuxolimab in advanced cancers. Germline assignment: CDR1 SGHRS and CDR2 YFSETQ. V was clipped by 4 bases and J by 2 bases; unmatched bases: 12. The CDR3 sequence is 16 residues long. The repertoire was sequenced with immunoSEQ multiplex PCR; TCRdb's copy has only in-frame clones and lacks some. The top ten hold roughly 4.5% of the sample, which has 35,000 to 45,000 clones, 80% to 90% seen once. The chain couples TRBV5-1 to TRBJ2-7; 7 bases line up with TRBD2. The sequencing here drew on CD4+ or CD8+ T cells sorted from blood, taken in a trial of the OX40 agonist ivuxolimab. This receptor was obtained from an adult with an advanced solid tumor such as melanoma, head and neck, liver or kidney cancer. The CDR3 sequence: CASSPAMSGTTYEQYF. CDR3 bases: TGCGCCAGCAGCCCGGCCATGAGCGGGACGACCTACGAGCAGTACTTC.